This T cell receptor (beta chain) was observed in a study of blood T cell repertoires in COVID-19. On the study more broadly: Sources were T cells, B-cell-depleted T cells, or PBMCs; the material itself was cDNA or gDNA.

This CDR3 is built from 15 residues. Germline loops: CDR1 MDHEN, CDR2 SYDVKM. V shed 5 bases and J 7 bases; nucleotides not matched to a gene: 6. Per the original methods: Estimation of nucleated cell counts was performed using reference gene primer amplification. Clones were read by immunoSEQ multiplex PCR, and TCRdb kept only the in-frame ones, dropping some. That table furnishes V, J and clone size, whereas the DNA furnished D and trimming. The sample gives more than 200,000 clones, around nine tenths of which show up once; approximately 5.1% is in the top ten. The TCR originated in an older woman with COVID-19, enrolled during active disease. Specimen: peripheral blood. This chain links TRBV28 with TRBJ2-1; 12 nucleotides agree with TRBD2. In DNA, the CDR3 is TGTGCCAGCAGTCAGACTAGCGGGAGCGGTAATGAGCAGTTCTTC. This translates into CASSQTSGSGNEQFF.